The 24 T cell receptor beta chains reported below all come from one sample, sequenced in a study of glioma-infiltrating T cells after dendritic cell vaccination. The time point is: after dendritic cell vaccination, including at tumor progression/relapse. The data were produced by immunoSEQ multiplex PCR, yet TCRdb's version contains in-frame clones alone and is incomplete. Found here are about 76,000 clones, about nine tenths of them singletons; the top ten hold approximately 2.1%. This specimen consisted of blood, obtained after dendritic cell vaccination. All receptors derive from a human donor with glioblastoma.

The chain couples TRBV27 to TRBJ1-1; possible D gene TRBD1, 6 bases. The ends were cut back, 6 bases at V and 5 bases at J, with 16 bases in the middle. Per the germline V gene, CDR1 is MNHEY and CDR2 is SMNVEV (reference sequence). The CDR3 is 14 amino acids. CDR3 in amino acids: CASRSFTGMTEAFF. The CDR3 nucleotides read TGTGCCAGCAGATCCTTCACAGGGATGACTGAAGCTTTCTTT.

In the case of this clone: The sample contains more than one DNA sequence encoding this CDR3. The chain uses TRBV5-1 and TRBJ1-4; TRBD1 matches at 7 bases. Looked up from germline, CDR1 is SGHRS and CDR2 is YFSETQ. The junction had 2 bases not matched to a gene; V was cut back by 2 bases and J by 4 bases. The CDR3 runs 14 residues. CDR3 sequence (DNA): TGCGCCAGCAGCTTTACAGGGGTTAATGAAAAACTGTTTTTT. As protein: CASSFTGVNEKLFF. Full variable domain (remainder filled in from reference TRBV5-1 and TRBJ1-4): KAGVTQTPRYLIKTRGQQVTLSCSPISGHRSVSWYQQTPGQGLQFLFEYFSETQRNKGNFPGRFSGRQFSNSRSEMNVSTLELGDSALYLCASSFTGVNEKLFFGSGTQLSVL.

The table lists this clone with a count of one. The chain employs TRBV10-3 and TRBJ2-2; the match to TRBD2 covers 9 bases. V lost 7 bases and J lost 6; bases outside the gene matches: 6. Germline CDR1 reads ENHRY; CDR2 reads SYGVKD. The CDR3 is 14 amino acids. CDR3 in DNA: TGTGCCATCAACACAGCGGGGGGAGCCGGGGAGCTGTTTTTT. Amino acids: CAINTAGGAGELFF.

This chain joins TRBV7-9 and TRBJ1-1; TRBD1 agrees at 9 bases. The V gene's germline CDR1 is SEHNR and CDR2 FQNEAQ (reference sequence). The J segment lost 0 bases and the V segment lost 1 base, leaving 12 bases of the junction unmatched. This CDR3 has 19 amino acids. In DNA form, the CDR3 reads TGTGCCAGCAGCTTAGGAATGGGACAGGGATTTTTCATGAACACTGAAGCTTTCTTT. Translating gives CASSLGMGQGFFMNTEAFF.

V is TRBV28 and J is TRBJ1-1, with a tentative D call TRBD1 (6 bases). Trimming took off 7 bases at V and 6 bases at J, with 24 bases between the two ends. This CDR3 comprises 16 residues. CDR1 is MDHEN, CDR2 SYDVKM, per germline. The DNA for the CDR3 is TGTGCCAGCACCCTGTCGGGGGCGGGAGGGGCGTCTGAAGCTTTCTTT. This gives the protein CASTLSGAGGASEAFF.

The J gene is TRBJ2-3, the V gene TRBV2, with 12 bases aligning to TRBD2. This CDR3 region has 13 residues. Trimming took 11 bases from V and 1 from J; bases not matched to a gene: 1. Germline V gene sequence: CDR1 SNHLY, CDR2 FYNNEI. Written as DNA, the CDR3 is TGTGCCTGGACTAGCGGGGGCACAGATACGCAGTATTTT. Encoded protein: CAWTSGGTDTQYF.

This clone has just one count. The chain couples TRBV5-1 to TRBJ2-4, with a weak D call TRBD1 (6 bases). The V end was cut by 0 bases, the J end by 6 bases, with 10 bases between. There are 14 residues in the CDR3. Per the germline V gene, CDR1 is SGHRS and CDR2 is YFSETQ. CDR3 region: CASSLDSRGNIQYF. The CDR3 DNA follows: TGCGCCAGCAGCTTGGATAGCAGGGGAAACATTCAGTACTTC.

This chain joins TRBV5-8 and TRBJ2-3; TRBD2 matches 7 bases. The CDR3 is made up of 15 amino acids. Germline V gene sequence: CDR1 SGHTS, CDR2 YDEGEE. The V segment lost 7 bases and the J segment 0 bases; nucleotides outside the gene matches: 8. The CDR3 region has the DNA TGTGCCAGCCCGGCCTCGGGAGGAAGCACAGATACGCAGTATTTT. Residues: CASPASGGSTDTQYF.

The chain combines TRBV7-2 with TRBJ2-7; tentative D call: TRBD2 (5 bases). V was shortened by 5 bases and J by 0 bases, with 17 bases between the two germline ends. CDR1 and CDR2 from the germline V gene are SGHTA and FQGNSA. The CDR3 spans 16 residues. The CDR3 DNA is TGTGCCAGCAGCCCGCCGGGGAAGGGATTCTCCTACGAGCAGTACTTC. Protein: CASSPPGKGFSYEQYF. The full variable domain, in which reference TRBV7-2 and TRBJ2-7 provide the parts outside the CDR3, is GAGVSQSPSNKVTEKGKDVELRCDPISGHTALYWYRQSLGQGLEFLIYFQGNSAPDKSGLPSDRFSAERTGGSVSTLTIQRTQQEDSAVYLCASSPPGKGFSYEQYFGPGTRLTVT.

This rearrangement joins TRBV18 to TRBJ2-7; TRBD1 matches at 8 bases. Germline CDR1 is KGHSH and CDR2 is LQKENI. Germline trimming cut 2 bases from V and 0 bases from J; bases unmatched to any gene: 3. The CDR3 sequence is 15 residues long. CDR3 loop: CASSPNRGSSYEQYF. The CDR3 DNA reads as TGTGCCAGCTCACCAAACAGGGGGAGCTCCTACGAGCAGTACTTC.

This chain uses TRBV5-1 with TRBJ2-3; TRBD1 matches at 7 bases. The CDR3 totals 16 residues. V was clipped by 4 bases and J by 2 bases; unmatched bases: 10. Germline CDR1 is SGHRS and CDR2 is YFSETQ. The CDR3 DNA reads TGCGCCAGCAGCGACCCGACAGGGAGACCCACAGATACGCAGTATTTT. Translation: CASSDPTGRPTDTQYF.

The genes are TRBV27 and TRBJ2-7; 7 positions agree with TRBD1. V trimming: 3 bases; J trimming: 2 bases; junction bases outside the gene matches: 1. This CDR3 has 13 amino acids. Germline CDR1 reads MNHEY; CDR2 reads SMNVEV (reference sequence). The CDR3 loop reads CASSFDRAYEQYF. In DNA, the CDR3 is TGTGCCAGCAGTTTCGACAGGGCCTACGAGCAGTACTTC.

The chain links TRBV5-6 to TRBJ1-1; D may be TRBD1 (6 bases). V gave up 1 base and J gave up 4 bases, with 8 bases separating them. This CDR3 spans 13 amino acids. Germline V gene sequence: CDR1 SGHDT, CDR2 YYEEEE. The CDR3 sequence is CASSLTGSTEAFF. The CDR3 coding sequence is TGTGCCAGCAGCTTGACAGGGAGCACTGAAGCTTTCTTT.

As regards this clone: The sample carries other DNA sequences with the same CDR3. J is TRBJ2-6 and V is TRBV29-1; 9 positions agree with TRBD1. This CDR3 comprises 16 residues. Germline V gene lookup returns CDR1 SQVTM and CDR2 ANQGSEA. Unmatched junction bases numbered 9, after V lost 7 bases and J lost 2 bases. The chain's CDR3 is CSAGTGFGTGANVLTF. CDR3 DNA sequence: TGCAGCGCTGGGACAGGGTTTGGAACTGGGGCCAACGTCCTGACTTTC. The full variable domain, in which reference TRBV29-1 and TRBJ2-6 provide the parts outside the CDR3, is SAVISQKPSRDICQRGTSLTIQCQVDSQVTMMFWYRQQPGQSLTLIATANQGSEATYESGFVIDKFPISRPNLTFSTLTVSNMSPEDSSIYLCSAGTGFGTGANVLTFGAGSRLTVL.

This sequence joins TRBV6-5 and TRBJ2-5, with TRBD1 matching over 10 bases. The J call could be wrong; TRBJ2-7 is a better fit for the DNA end. Per the germline V gene, CDR1 is MNHEY and CDR2 is SVGAGI. The CDR3 runs to 14 residues. The CDR3 region is CASSYSGQGFEQYF. DNA for the CDR3: TGTGCCAGCAGTTACTCGGGACAGGGGTTCGAGCAGTACTTC.

The chain is built from TRBV6-5 and TRBJ2-7; maybe TRBD2 (6 bases). There are 16 residues in the CDR3. V lost 2 bases and J 2 bases, leaving 16 bases between the germline ends. Germline V gene sequence: CDR1 MNHEY, CDR2 SVGAGI. This CDR3 reads CASSYRLLATPYEQYF. The CDR3 DNA reads as TGTGCCAGCAGTTACAGGCTTCTAGCGACACCCTACGAGCAGTACTTC.

The chain carries TRBV5-1 and TRBJ2-7, with 8 nucleotides matching TRBD2. CDR3 length: 14 amino acids. Germline V CDR1 and CDR2: SGHRS, YFSETQ. Trimming took 2 bases from V and 2 from J; bases not matched to a gene: 3. The CDR3 DNA sequence: TGCGCCAGCAGCTTAGCGGGAGACCCCTACGAGCAGTACTTC. Its translation: CASSLAGDPYEQYF.

The sample holds one count of this clone. The chain employs TRBV19 and TRBJ1-1; 8 bases agree with TRBD1. V was pared by 4 bases and J by 8 bases, with 6 bases of the junction left unmatched. CDR3 size: 13 residues. Germline-derived CDR1 and CDR2 are LNHDA and SQIVND (reference sequence). CDR3 DNA sequence: TGTGCCAGTAGTACCCACAGGGGGATGGAAGCTTTCTTT. Translation gives CASSTHRGMEAFF.

CDR3 DNA: TGTGCCAGCAGCTCTAATAGCGGGAGGTTCTACAATGAGCAGTTCTTC. Amino acid sequence: CASSSNSGRFYNEQFF. The gene calls are TRBV4-2 and TRBJ2-1; TRBD2 matches at 10 bases. V was pared by 5 bases and J by 3 bases, with 7 bases of the junction left unmatched. The CDR3 is made up of 16 amino acids. Germline V gene lookup returns CDR1 LGHNA and CDR2 YNFKEQ.

The chain employs TRBV19 and TRBJ1-1, with D possibly being TRBD1 (6 bases). The CDR3 contains 14 residues. The V gene's germline CDR1 is LNHDA and CDR2 SQIVND (reference sequence). Deletions cut 7 bases from V and 7 bases from J, with 19 bases between. The CDR3 spells CASIRGTGIFEAFF. The CDR3 DNA sequence: TGTGCCAGTATCAGGGGAACAGGAATTTTTGAAGCTTTCTTT.

The chain employs TRBV18 and TRBJ2-1; 11 bases agree with TRBD1. The V segment lost 2 bases and the J segment 7 bases; nucleotides outside the gene matches: 7. Germline-derived CDR1 and CDR2 are KGHSH and LQKENI. The CDR3 has 16 residues. Here the CDR3 DNA reads TGTGCCAGCTCACCAATCGACGGGACAGGGGGTAATGAGCAGTTCTTC. It encodes CASSPIDGTGGNEQFF.

The chain recombines TRBV6-1 with TRBJ1-3; D is possibly TRBD1 (5 bases). Germline V gene sequence: CDR1 MNHNS, CDR2 SASEGT. The V end lost 5 bases, the J end lost 4 bases, and 15 bases lay between the germline ends. The CDR3 contains 15 residues. In DNA, the CDR3 is TGTGCCAGCAGTTTCCAGGGCCGCCCGGGAAACACCATATATTTT. This encodes CASSFQGRPGNTIYF.

This clone has just a few counts. The chain links TRBV6-4 to TRBJ2-1; possible D gene TRBD1, 5 bases. This CDR3 contains 11 residues. The ends were cut back, 6 bases at V and 7 bases at J, with 7 bases in the middle. Germline CDR1 reads MRHNA; CDR2 reads SNTAGT. Written as DNA, the CDR3 is TGTGCCAGCAGCAAGGGGAATGAGCAGTTCTTC. As protein: CASSKGNEQFF.

This chain links TRBV7-2 with TRBJ2-5, with 11 bases matching TRBD2. The CDR3 totals 16 residues. V lost 7 bases and J lost 1; bases outside the gene matches: 8. Germline lookup yields CDR1 SGHTA and CDR2 FQGNSA. This CDR3 is CASTLRLAGTQETQYF. The DNA for the CDR3 is TGTGCCAGCACCCTTCGACTAGCGGGGACCCAAGAGACCCAGTACTTC. Filled out from reference TRBV7-2 and TRBJ2-5, the complete variable domain reads GAGVSQSPSNKVTEKGKDVELRCDPISGHTALYWYRQSLGQGLEFLIYFQGNSAPDKSGLPSDRFSAERTGGSVSTLTIQRTQQEDSAVYLCASTLRLAGTQETQYFGPGTRLLVL.